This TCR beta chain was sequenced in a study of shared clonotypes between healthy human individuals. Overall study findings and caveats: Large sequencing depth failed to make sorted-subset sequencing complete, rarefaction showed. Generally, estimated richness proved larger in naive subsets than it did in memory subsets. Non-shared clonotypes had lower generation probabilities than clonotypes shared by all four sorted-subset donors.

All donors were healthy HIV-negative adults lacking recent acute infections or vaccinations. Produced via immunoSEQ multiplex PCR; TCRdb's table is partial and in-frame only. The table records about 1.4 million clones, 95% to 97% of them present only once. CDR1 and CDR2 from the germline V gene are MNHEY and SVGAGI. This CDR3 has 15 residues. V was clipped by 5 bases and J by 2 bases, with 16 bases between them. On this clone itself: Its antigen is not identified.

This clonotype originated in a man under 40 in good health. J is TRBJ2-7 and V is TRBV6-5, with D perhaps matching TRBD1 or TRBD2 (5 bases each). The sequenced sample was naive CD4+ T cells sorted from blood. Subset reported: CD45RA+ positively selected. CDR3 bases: TGTGCCAGCAGTACCTCCGGGACCGCGGCCTACGAGCAGTACTTC. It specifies CASSTSGTAAYEQYF.